This T cell receptor (beta chain) was found in a study of blood T cells in healthy people across ages. Study overall: Per two T cells, about one barcoded beta molecule was captured through template switching.

To note about this clonotype: What it binds is unknown.

The study's findings and limits: PBMCs that were unsorted prevented a conclusive naive versus antigen-experienced comparison. The CMV status of each donor remained undetermined, and this could have confounded shifts in expanded clonotypes. Higher diversity, along with more naive CD4+ cells, distinguished long-lived donors from aged donors.

Trimming stripped 3 bases from V and 2 bases from J, with 10 bases between. Germline V gene sequence: CDR1 MGHRA, CDR2 YSYEKL. The CDR3 has 14 residues. It was with a sample-barcoded 5' primer and a J-beta primer mix that a second PCR of about 6 to 12 cycles was run. TCRdb fed the 5' RACE reads into MiXCR, producing one record per CDR3 protein. The data contain 1.2 million to 1.5 million distinct CDR3 sequences, roughly 60% of them singletons. The sequencing sample was made of blood. The receptor's source is a man aged 18 to 29 in good health. The chain employs TRBV4-1 and TRBJ1-2; D is unresolved. The CDR3 DNA sequence: TGCGCCAGCAGCCACCCTGAAGGGAACTATGGCTACACCTTC. Translation gives CASSHPEGNYGYTF.